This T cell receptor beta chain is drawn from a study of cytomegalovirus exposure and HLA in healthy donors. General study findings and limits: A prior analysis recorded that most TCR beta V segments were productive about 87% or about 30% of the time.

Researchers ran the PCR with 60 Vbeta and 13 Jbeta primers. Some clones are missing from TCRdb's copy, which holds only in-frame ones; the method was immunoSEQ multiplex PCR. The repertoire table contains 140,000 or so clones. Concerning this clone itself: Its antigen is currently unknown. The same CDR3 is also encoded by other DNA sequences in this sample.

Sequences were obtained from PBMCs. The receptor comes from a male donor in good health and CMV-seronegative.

The CDR3, as DNA: TGTGCCAGCAGTTACAGTGGGGGGATGAACACTGAAGCTTTCTTT. Translating gives CASSYSGGMNTEAFF. The chain is built from TRBV6-5 and TRBJ1-1; tentatively, D is TRBD1 (5 bases). Per germline, CDR1 MNHEY and CDR2 SVGAGI. V was shortened by 2 bases and J by 0 bases, with 10 bases between the two germline ends. This CDR3 spans 15 amino acids.